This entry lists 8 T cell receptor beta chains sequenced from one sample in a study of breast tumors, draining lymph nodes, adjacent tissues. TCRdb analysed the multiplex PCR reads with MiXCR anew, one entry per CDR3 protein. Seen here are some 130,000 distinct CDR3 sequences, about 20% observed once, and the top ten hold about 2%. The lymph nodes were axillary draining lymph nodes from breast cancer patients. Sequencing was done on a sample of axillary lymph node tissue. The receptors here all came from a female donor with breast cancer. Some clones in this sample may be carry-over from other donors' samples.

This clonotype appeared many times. The CDR3 is CASSITGTGGEQYF. The CDR3 DNA reads as TGTGCCAGCAGCATAACCGGGACAGGGGGCGAGCAGTACTTC. The genes are TRBV5-5 and TRBJ2-7; 11 nucleotides align to TRBD1. The CDR3 sequence is 14 residues long. CDR1 and CDR2 from the germline V gene are SGHKS and YYEKEE (reference sequence). The junction had 6 bases not matched to a gene; V was cut back by 4 bases and J by 6 bases.

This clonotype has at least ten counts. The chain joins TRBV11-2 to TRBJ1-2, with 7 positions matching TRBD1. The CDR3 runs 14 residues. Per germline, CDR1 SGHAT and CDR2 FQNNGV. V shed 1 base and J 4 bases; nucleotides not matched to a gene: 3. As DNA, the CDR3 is TGTGCCAGCAGCTTAGGGACAGGACCCTATGGCTACACCTTC. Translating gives CASSLGTGPYGYTF. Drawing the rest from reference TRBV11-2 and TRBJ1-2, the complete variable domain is EAGVAQSPRYKIIEKRQSVAFWCNPISGHATLYWYQQILGQGPKLLIQFQNNGVVDDSQLPKDRFSAERLKGVDSTLKIQPAKLEDSAVYLCASSLGTGPYGYTFGSGTRLTVV.

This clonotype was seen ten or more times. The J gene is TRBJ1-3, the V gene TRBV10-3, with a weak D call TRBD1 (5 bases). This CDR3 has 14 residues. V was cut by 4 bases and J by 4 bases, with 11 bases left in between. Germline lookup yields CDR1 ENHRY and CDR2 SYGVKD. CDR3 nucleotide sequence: TGTGCCATCAGTGTACGGACATGGGGAAACACCATATATTTT. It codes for CAISVRTWGNTIYF.

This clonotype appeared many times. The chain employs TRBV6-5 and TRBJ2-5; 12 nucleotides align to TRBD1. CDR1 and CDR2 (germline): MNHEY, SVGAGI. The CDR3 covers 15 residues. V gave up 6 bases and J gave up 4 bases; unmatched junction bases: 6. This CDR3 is CASRTGTGGLETQYF. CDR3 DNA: TGTGCCAGCAGAACCGGGACAGGGGGCCTAGAGACCCAGTACTTC.

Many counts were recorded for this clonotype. The CDR3 reads CSASGAINYGYTF. CDR3 DNA: TGCAGTGCATCAGGAGCAATTAACTATGGCTACACCTTC. This chain uses TRBV20-1 with TRBJ1-2; D unresolved. The V end was cut by 6 bases, the J end by 1 base, with 12 bases between. The germline gives CDR1 DFQATT, CDR2 SNEGSKA (reference sequence). The CDR3 length is 13 residues.

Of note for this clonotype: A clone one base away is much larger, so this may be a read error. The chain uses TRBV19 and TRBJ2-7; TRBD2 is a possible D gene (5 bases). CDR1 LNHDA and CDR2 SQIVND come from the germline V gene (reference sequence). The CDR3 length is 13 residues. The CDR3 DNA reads TGTGCCAGTAGTATCGGGGTCAGCTACGAGCGGTACTTC. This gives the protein CASSIGVSYERYF.

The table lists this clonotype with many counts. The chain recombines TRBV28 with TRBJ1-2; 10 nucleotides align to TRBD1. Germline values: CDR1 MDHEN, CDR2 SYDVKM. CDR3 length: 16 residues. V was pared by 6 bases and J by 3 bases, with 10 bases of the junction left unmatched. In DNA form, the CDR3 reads TGTGCCAGCAGCAGGGACAGGGGCCATCTCGACTATGGCTACACCTTC. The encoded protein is CASSRDRGHLDYGYTF.

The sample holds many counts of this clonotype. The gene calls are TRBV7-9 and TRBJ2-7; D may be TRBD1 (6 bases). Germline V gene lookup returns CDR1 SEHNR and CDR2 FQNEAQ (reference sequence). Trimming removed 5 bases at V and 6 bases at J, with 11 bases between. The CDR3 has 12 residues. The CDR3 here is CASSLRTVEQYF. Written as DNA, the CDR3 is TGTGCCAGCAGCCTACGGACAGTCGAGCAGTACTTC.